This T cell receptor (beta chain) was profiled in a study of regulatory T cells in long-lasting Graves disease. Time point of the sample: persistent/refractory GD, antithyroid drugs over 5 years with positive TRAb. Scientists built the TCR library using RNA that was extracted from PBMCs. iRepertoire HTBI primers and Arm-PCR of CDR3 regions built TCR beta libraries. TCRdb ran MiXCR on the multiplex PCR reads and lists one entry per CDR3 protein. Here the sample spans 300,000 to 400,000 distinct CDR3 sequences, 15% to 20% being singletons. Note on this clonotype: A much larger clone differs by one base, so this may be a read error.

This sample comprised peripheral blood mononuclear cells (PBMCs), obtained when the disease was refractory, from a patient treated with antithyroid drugs. This clonotype was sampled from a female donor with Graves disease.

This chain's CDR3 is CSARDQYRVYEQYF. The CDR3 nucleotides are TGCAGTGCTAGAGATCAGTACAGGGTCTACGAGCAGTACTTC. V is TRBV20-1 and J is TRBJ2-7; D possibly corresponds to TRBD1 (6 bases). This CDR3 is 14 amino acids long. CDR1 DFQATT and CDR2 SNEGSKA come from the germline V gene (reference sequence). V was clipped by 0 bases and J by 3 bases, with 12 bases between them.